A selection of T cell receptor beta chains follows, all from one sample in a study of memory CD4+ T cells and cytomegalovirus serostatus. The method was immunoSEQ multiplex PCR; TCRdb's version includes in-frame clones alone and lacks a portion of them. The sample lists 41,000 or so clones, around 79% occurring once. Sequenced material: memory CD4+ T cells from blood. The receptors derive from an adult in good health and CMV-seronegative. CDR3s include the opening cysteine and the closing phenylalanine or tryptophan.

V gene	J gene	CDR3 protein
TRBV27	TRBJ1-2	CASSSLKAGYTF
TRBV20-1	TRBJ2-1	CSAGGGEQFF
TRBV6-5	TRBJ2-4	CASSSNLAKNIQYF
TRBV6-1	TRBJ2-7	CASSPRGTALRGQYF
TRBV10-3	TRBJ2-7	CAISDGTTPLEQYF
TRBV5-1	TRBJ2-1	CASSLQTGQINEQFF
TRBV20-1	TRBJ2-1	CSAASGHEQFF
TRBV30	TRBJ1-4	CAWKLDLKGEKLFF
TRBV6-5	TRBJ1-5	CASRKGTDNQPQHF
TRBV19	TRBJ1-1	CASSLVRGPTEAFF
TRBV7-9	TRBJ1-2	CASSLAGRKKQDYGYTF
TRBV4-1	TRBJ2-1	CASSLILRTSSDNEQFF
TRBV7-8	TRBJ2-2	CASRLREVGELFF
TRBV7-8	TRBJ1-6	CASGSNRGRVALHF
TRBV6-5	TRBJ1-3	CASSYSYALLTYTIYF
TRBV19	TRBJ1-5	CASTGDQGIGQPQHF
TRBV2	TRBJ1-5	CASSEYGISNNQPQHF
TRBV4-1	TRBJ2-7	CASSRTPRAFDEQYF